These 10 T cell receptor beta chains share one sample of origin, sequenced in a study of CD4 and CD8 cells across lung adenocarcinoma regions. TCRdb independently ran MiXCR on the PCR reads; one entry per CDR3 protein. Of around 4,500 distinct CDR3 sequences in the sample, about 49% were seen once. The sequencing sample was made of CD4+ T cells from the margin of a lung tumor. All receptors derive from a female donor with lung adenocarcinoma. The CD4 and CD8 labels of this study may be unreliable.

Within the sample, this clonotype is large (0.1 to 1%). The CDR3 sequence is CASSEASGGYGYTF. The CDR3 nucleotides read TGTGCCAGCAGTGAAGCGAGTGGCGGTTATGGCTACACCTTC. J is TRBJ1-2 and V is TRBV6-1; D not certain. The CDR3 contains 14 residues. Looked up from germline, CDR1 is MNHNS and CDR2 is SASEGT. The ends were cut back, 0 bases at V and 5 bases at J, with 10 bases in the middle.

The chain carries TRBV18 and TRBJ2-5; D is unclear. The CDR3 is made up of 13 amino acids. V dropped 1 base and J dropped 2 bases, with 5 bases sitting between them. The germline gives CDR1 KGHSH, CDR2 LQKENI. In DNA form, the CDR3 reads TGTGCCAGCTCACCACAGGATCAAGAGACCCAGTACTTC. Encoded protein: CASSPQDQETQYF. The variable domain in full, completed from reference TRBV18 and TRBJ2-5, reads NAGVMQNPRHLVRRRGQEARLRCSPMKGHSHVYWYRQLPEEGLKFMVYLQKENIIDESGMPKERFSAEFPKEGPSILRIQQVVRGDSAAYFCASSPQDQETQYFGPGTRLLVL.

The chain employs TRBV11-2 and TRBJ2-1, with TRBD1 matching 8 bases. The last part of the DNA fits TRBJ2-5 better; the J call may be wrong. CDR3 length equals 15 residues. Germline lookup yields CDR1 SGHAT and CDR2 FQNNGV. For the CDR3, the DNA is TGTGCCAGCAGCTTCCTGACAGGGGCCCGAGAGACCCAGTACTTC. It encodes CASSFLTGARETQYF.

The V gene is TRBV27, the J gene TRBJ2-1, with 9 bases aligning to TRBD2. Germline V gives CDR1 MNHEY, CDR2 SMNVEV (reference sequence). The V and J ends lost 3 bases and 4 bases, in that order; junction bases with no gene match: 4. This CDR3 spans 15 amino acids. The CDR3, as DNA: TGTGCCAGCAGTTTTAGCGGGAGATCTTACAATGAGCAGTTCTTC. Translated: CASSFSGRSYNEQFF.

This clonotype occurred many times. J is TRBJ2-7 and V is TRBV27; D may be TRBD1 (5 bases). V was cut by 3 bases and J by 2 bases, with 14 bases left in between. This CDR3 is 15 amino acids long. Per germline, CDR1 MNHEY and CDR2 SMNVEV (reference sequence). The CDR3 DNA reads TGTGCCAGCAGTTTTGGGCAGGGTGGTCCCTACGAGCAGTACTTC. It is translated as CASSFGQGGPYEQYF.

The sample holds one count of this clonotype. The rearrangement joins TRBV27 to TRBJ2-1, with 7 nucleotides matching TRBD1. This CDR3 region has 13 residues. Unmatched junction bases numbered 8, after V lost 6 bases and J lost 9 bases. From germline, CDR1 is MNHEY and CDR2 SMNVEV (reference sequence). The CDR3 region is CASRWTGRPEQFF. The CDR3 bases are TGTGCCAGCAGGTGGACAGGCCGACCTGAGCAGTTCTTC.

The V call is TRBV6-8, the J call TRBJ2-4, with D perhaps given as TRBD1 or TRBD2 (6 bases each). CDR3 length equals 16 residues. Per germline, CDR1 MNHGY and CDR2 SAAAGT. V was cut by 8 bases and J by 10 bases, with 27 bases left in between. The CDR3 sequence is CASAGLGGEYQEIQYF. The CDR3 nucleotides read TGTGCCAGCGCCGGGCTCGGGGGCGAATACCAAGAGATTCAGTACTTC.

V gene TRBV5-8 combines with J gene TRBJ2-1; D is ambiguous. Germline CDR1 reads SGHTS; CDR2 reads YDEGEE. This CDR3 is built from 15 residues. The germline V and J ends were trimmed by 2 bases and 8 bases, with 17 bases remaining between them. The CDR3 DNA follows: TGTGCCAGCAGCTTTATTTCTCTCGGTTCAGATGAGCAGTTCTTC. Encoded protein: CASSFISLGSDEQFF.

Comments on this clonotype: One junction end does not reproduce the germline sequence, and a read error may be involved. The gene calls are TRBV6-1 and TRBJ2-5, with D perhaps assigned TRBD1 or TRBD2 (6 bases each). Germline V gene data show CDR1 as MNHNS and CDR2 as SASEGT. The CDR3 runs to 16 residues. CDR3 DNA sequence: TGTGCCAGCGCGGGGCTCGGGGGCGGAGATCAAGAGACTCAGTACTTC. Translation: CASAGLGGGDQETQYF.

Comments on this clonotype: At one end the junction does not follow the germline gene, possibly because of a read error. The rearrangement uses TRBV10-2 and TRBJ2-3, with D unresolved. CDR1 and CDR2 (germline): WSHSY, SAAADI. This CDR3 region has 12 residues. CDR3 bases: TGCGCCAGCAGTGAGAACACAGAGACCCAGTACTTT. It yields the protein CASSENTETQYF.